These T cell receptor beta chains were read from a single sample in a study of monozygotic twins with inflammatory bowel disease. TCRdb re-called the 5' RACE reads and catalogs CDR3 proteins one per entry, DNA excluded. The sample has 200,000 to 250,000 distinct CDR3 sequences, and its top ten clones hold more than 7.5%. The material sequenced was blood. Source of these receptors: a human donor with ulcerative colitis or Crohn's disease, or a healthy co-twin of an affected twin (not recorded which). CDR3s include the opening cysteine and the closing phenylalanine or tryptophan.

J gene: TRBJ1-1
V gene: TRBV6-6
CDR3 protein: CATNEDGTEAFF

J gene: TRBJ1-1
V gene: TRBV7-9
CDR3 protein: CASSLTADTEAFF

J gene: TRBJ1-1
V gene: TRBV6-1
CDR3 protein: CASSVLWPGTEAFF

J gene: TRBJ2-3
V gene: TRBV4-2
CDR3 protein: CASSQTLGLTDTQYF

J gene: TRBJ2-7
V gene: TRBV10-3
CDR3 protein: CAISELYEQYF

J gene: TRBJ1-1
V gene: TRBV7-8
CDR3 protein: CASSLGSIFGTEAFF

J gene: TRBJ1-1
V gene: TRBV20-1
CDR3 protein: CSARAAGALGEAFF

J gene: TRBJ2-7
V gene: TRBV11-2
CDR3 protein: CASRAGGLGSYEQYF

J gene: TRBJ2-3
V gene: TRBV2
CDR3 protein: CASSTGTGGADTQYF

J gene: TRBJ2-1
V gene: TRBV6-2/TRBV6-3
CDR3 protein: CASRLQVNDEQFF

J gene: TRBJ1-1
V gene: TRBV6-2/TRBV6-3
CDR3 protein: CASSYFLRGPMNTEAFF

J gene: TRBJ2-1
V gene: TRBV7-2
CDR3 protein: CASSFFSGSSYNEQFF

J gene: TRBJ2-7
V gene: TRBV27
CDR3 protein: CASSLQGAEQYF

J gene: TRBJ1-2
V gene: TRBV29-1
CDR3 protein: CSVGFEKGYGYTF

J gene: TRBJ1-5
V gene: TRBV5-1
CDR3 protein: CASSPGGLGQPQHF

J gene: TRBJ2-1
V gene: TRBV12-3/TRBV12-4
CDR3 protein: CASRKAVEQFF

J gene: TRBJ2-5
V gene: TRBV20-1
CDR3 protein: CSARPIQTGGQYF

J gene: TRBJ2-2
V gene: TRBV10-3
CDR3 protein: CAIRFTSGSNTGELFF

J gene: TRBJ2-1
V gene: TRBV5-1
CDR3 protein: CASSFRTSGRRNEQFF

J gene: TRBJ2-1
V gene: TRBV27
CDR3 protein: CASSFTGMGNEQFF

J gene: TRBJ1-2
V gene: TRBV20-1
CDR3 protein: CSARVRVHYGYTF

J gene: TRBJ2-7
V gene: TRBV30
CDR3 protein: CAWSEGGSYEQYF

J gene: TRBJ2-2
V gene: TRBV6-5
CDR3 protein: CASSYRFAGELFF

J gene: TRBJ2-1
V gene: TRBV19
CDR3 protein: CASSMGRASGRAWSSYNEQFF

J gene: TRBJ1-5
V gene: TRBV27
CDR3 protein: CASSLFPGQGNSNQPQHF

J gene: TRBJ2-7
V gene: TRBV20-1
CDR3 protein: CSARGPGLGGSSYEQYF

J gene: TRBJ2-1
V gene: TRBV29-1
CDR3 protein: CSVEDRLINEQFF

J gene: TRBJ1-5
V gene: TRBV6-4
CDR3 protein: CASSDSGNQPQHF

J gene: TRBJ2-5
V gene: TRBV3-1
CDR3 protein: CASSQLAGKETQYF

J gene: TRBJ2-2
V gene: TRBV5-6
CDR3 protein: CASSGGGRYTGELFF

J gene: TRBJ1-2
V gene: TRBV6-5
CDR3 protein: CASSYPGQGALGYTF

J gene: TRBJ2-2
V gene: TRBV5-1
CDR3 protein: CASSLIRAANTGELFF

J gene: TRBJ2-1
V gene: TRBV7-2
CDR3 protein: CASSPKTYNEQFF

J gene: TRBJ2-3
V gene: TRBV10-3
CDR3 protein: CAISELAGVLATDTQYF

J gene: TRBJ1-5
V gene: TRBV12-3/TRBV12-4
CDR3 protein: CASSPGTGPGGQPQHF

J gene: TRBJ1-1
V gene: TRBV4-1
CDR3 protein: CASSLIAGGNTEAFF